A selection of T cell receptor beta chains follows, all from one sample in a study of T cell changes during pregnancy in multiple sclerosis. Produced via immunoSEQ multiplex PCR; TCRdb's table is partial and in-frame only. Found here are about 130,000 clones, about 95% of them singletons; the top ten hold over 0.35%. The sample here was peripheral blood, taken after pregnancy. These receptors were taken from a female donor with multiple sclerosis, enrolled in a pregnancy study. Each CDR3 is given with its conserved first and last residue. Each record gives: CDR3 length, V gene, D gene, clone size, J gene, CDR3 DNA, CDR3 protein. D genes are given only for firm matches. For some rows the clone size is stated as once, few or many, or as a class when expanded; others skip it.

CDR3 length: 14
V gene: TRBV7-8
D gene: TRBD1
clone size: NA
J gene: TRBJ1-5
CDR3 DNA: TGTGCCAGCAGCCACGGACAGGGGGATCAGCCCCAGCATTTT
CDR3 protein: CASSHGQGDQPQHF

CDR3 length: 12
V gene: TRBV29-1
D gene: NA
clone size: NA
J gene: TRBJ2-1
CDR3 DNA: TGCAGCGTTGAATCTTCTAGATCAGAGCAGTTCTTC
CDR3 protein: CSVESSRSEQFF

CDR3 length: 12
V gene: TRBV5-5
D gene: NA
clone size: once
J gene: TRBJ2-7
CDR3 DNA: TGTGCCAGCAGCTTGACAGGCTACGAGCAGTACTTC
CDR3 protein: CASSLTGYEQYF

CDR3 length: 13
V gene: TRBV6-1
D gene: NA
clone size: NA
J gene: TRBJ2-7
CDR3 DNA: TGTGCCAGTGCCTTCGGGGGTTTCTACGAGCAGTACTTC
CDR3 protein: CASAFGGFYEQYF

CDR3 length: 14
V gene: TRBV10-3
D gene: NA
clone size: NA
J gene: TRBJ2-7
CDR3 DNA: TGTGCCATCAGTGCCGGGACAAGTGCCTACGAGCAGTACTTC
CDR3 protein: CAISAGTSAYEQYF

CDR3 length: 16
V gene: TRBV5-6
D gene: TRBD1
clone size: NA
J gene: TRBJ1-4
CDR3 DNA: TGTGCCAGCAGCTTAGCCGGGACAGGTTATAATGAAAAACTGTTTTTT
CDR3 protein: CASSLAGTGYNEKLFF

CDR3 length: 15
V gene: TRBV15
D gene: TRBD1
clone size: NA
J gene: TRBJ2-7
CDR3 DNA: TGTGCCACCAGCCAAGACAGGGGTGGTTCCTACGAGCAGTACTTC
CDR3 protein: CATSQDRGGSYEQYF

CDR3 length: 14
V gene: TRBV28
D gene: TRBD1
clone size: NA
J gene: TRBJ2-7
CDR3 DNA: TGTGCCAGCAGTCAACTGACAGGGGGCTACGAGCAGTACTTC
CDR3 protein: CASSQLTGGYEQYF

CDR3 length: 15
V gene: TRBV15
D gene: TRBD1
clone size: NA
J gene: TRBJ2-7
CDR3 DNA: TGTGCCACCAGCGGCCCGGGACAGGGGTCGGACGAGCAGTACTTC
CDR3 protein: CATSGPGQGSDEQYF

CDR3 length: 14
V gene: TRBV9
D gene: NA
clone size: NA
J gene: TRBJ1-2
CDR3 DNA: TGTGCCAGCAGCGAGGTTCAGGACAGTCATGGCTACACCTTC
CDR3 protein: CASSEVQDSHGYTF

CDR3 length: 12
V gene: TRBV19
D gene: NA
clone size: NA
J gene: TRBJ2-1
CDR3 DNA: TGTGCCGGTACTTCCTCCTACAATGAGCAGTTCTTC
CDR3 protein: CAGTSSYNEQFF